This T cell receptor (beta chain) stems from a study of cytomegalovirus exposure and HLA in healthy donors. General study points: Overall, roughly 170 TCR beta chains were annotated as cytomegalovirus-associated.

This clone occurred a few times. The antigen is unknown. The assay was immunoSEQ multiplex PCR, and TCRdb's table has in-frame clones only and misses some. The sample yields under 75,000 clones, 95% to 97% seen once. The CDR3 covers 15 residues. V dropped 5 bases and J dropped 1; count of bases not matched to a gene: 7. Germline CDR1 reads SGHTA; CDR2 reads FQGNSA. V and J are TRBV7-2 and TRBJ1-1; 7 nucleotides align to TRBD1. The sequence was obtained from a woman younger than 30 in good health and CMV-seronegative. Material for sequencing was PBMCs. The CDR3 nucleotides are TGTGCCAGCAGCGTCAACAGGGGCTGGAACACTGAAGCTTTCTTT. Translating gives CASSVNRGWNTEAFF.